The clone carrying this T cell receptor beta chain was detected ten times or more. TCR beta CDR3 sequences were amplified from RNA transcripts. The TCR CDR3 was amplified in a first-round RT-PCR using the HTBI primer set. TCRdb analysed the multiplex PCR reads with MiXCR anew, one entry per CDR3 protein. This table has about 320,000 distinct CDR3 sequences, approximately 16% appearing once. This record comes from a study of T cells in Graves' hyperthyroidism and ophthalmopathy. CDR1 PRHDT and CDR2 FYEKMQ come from the germline V gene (reference sequence). Trimming pared 3 bases from V and 6 bases from J, leaving 9 bases between. CDR3 size: 12 residues.

The receptor was isolated from a man younger than 40 with Graves' hyperthyroidism. Sequencing used blood. V and J are TRBV13 and TRBJ2-7; no reliable D call. CDR3 loop: CASSLRSLEQYF. In nucleotides, the CDR3 is TGTGCCAGCAGCTTGAGGTCACTCGAGCAGTACTTC.